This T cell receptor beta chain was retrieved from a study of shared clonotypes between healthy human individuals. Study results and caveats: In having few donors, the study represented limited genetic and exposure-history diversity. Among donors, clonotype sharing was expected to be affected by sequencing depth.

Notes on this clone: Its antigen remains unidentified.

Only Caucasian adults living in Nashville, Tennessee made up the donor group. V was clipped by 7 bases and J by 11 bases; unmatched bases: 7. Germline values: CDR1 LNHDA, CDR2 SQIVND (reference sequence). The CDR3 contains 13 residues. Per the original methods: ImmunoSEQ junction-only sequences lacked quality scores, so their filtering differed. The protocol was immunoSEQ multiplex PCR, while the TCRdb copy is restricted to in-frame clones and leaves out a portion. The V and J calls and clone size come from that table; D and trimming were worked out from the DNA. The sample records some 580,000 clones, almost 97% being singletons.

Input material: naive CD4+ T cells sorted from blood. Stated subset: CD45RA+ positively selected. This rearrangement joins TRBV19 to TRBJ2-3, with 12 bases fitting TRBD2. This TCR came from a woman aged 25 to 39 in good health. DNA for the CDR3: TGTGCCAGTACCCCGACTAGCGGGAGTGGGCAGTATTTT. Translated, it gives CASTPTSGSGQYF.